What follows is one T cell receptor beta chain and its context. Its antigen remains unidentified. A commercial ELISA kit detecting HCMV-specific IgG in serum was used to determine HCMV serostatus. Ficoll density gradient centrifugation was used to isolate peripheral blood mononuclear cells from blood. The data were taken from a study of T cells expressing NK-cell markers (dated by TCRdb to the early 2020s). About the study as a whole: Three sorted T-cell subsets (CD3+CD56+NKG2C+, CD3+CD56+NKG2C- and CD3+CD56-NKG2C+) from fewer than 10 donors had their TCR beta-chain repertoires profiled. Seven of the eight sequenced donors were HCMV-seropositive and one was HCMV-seronegative. The study sequenced eight donors, all healthy volunteers chosen at random: three men and five women. Sequencing of the libraries produced 2 x 150 bp reads on Illumina HiSeq 2000/2500, MiSeq or NextSeq.

Results and caveats for the whole study, not just this receptor: It remained unclear whether the expanded NKG2C-expressing T cell clones were specific for HCMV antigens. Those dominant clonotypes were again the most abundant among CD3+CD56-NKG2C+ cells in four donors, at 28.3-60.1%. In several donors, the dominant CD3+CD56+NKG2C+ clonotypes were found to rank among the top 10 CD8+ clonotypes and to make up about 1.0-7.0% of CD8+ T cells.

The CDR3 contains 17 residues, cysteine and phenylalanine counted. The entry carries no DNA sequence. Reads for this sample came from an Illumina HiSeq 2000. The TCR beta cDNA libraries were made using 5'RACE template switching, a step that added both a universal primer site and unique molecular identifiers. cDNA synthesis was primed from the TCR beta constant segment and was followed by two successive PCR amplification steps. From the authors' description of their analysis: MIGEC was used to demultiplex reads and group the reads by UMI, and MiTCR was used to assemble and quantify clonotypes. To remove erroneous sequences, TCR cDNA sequences were retained only when supported by two or more reads. The tcR package was used for downstream repertoire analysis, and clonotypes were matched across fractions by CDR3 nucleotide sequence plus V segment. VDJmatch was used to annotate antigen specificity against VDJdb, with one amino acid substitution in CDR3 allowed. Each CDR3 protein sequence appears as one entry after TCRdb reprocessed the reads, and no DNA is included. The V and J calls come from TCRdb's annotation, not from the publication. The sample table gives roughly 420,000 distinct CDR3 sequences. Roughly 8% of the sample goes to the ten largest clones.

Material for sequencing was blood T cells: a sorted CD56 or NKG2C T cell subset, CD4+ or CD8+ T cells, or bulk PBMC T cells (not recorded which). This clonotype originated in a woman between 18 and 70 years old in good health. The chain uses TRBV12-3 or TRBV12-4 and TRBJ1-2; TCRdb indicates TRBD1, and absent DNA this call remains unverified. The CDR3 region reads CASSLRPPGQGGGGYTF.